In its sample, the clone carrying this T cell receptor (beta chain) was seen a few times. No antigen is known for it. This entry comes from a study of T cell repertoires in cytomegalovirus infection. In the study overall: CMV infection together with matching HLA type was indicated by public TCR beta signatures. Whole-study results and caveats: Summed public TCR beta family frequency identified CMV carriers bearing the relevant HLA. HLA-C-restricted CMV clonotypes gave the most frequent clonotype in two of eight donors.

TCRdb passed the reads through MiXCR, listing each CDR3 protein once. Of 270,000 or so distinct CDR3 sequences listed, 15% to 20% are singletons. Germline V gene lookup returns CDR1 LGHNA and CDR2 YNFKEQ. Trimming shortened V by 1 base and J by 8 bases, and 27 bases separated the two germline ends. The CDR3 covers 19 residues. This sequence joins TRBV4-2 and TRBJ2-1, with D possibly being TRBD2 (7 bases). The sequenced material came from CD8+ T cells from PBMCs. The TCR was taken from a human donor in good health (CMV status not recorded). Some clones in this sample may be carry-over from other donors' samples. DNA for the CDR3: TGTGCCAGCAGCCAAGGGAAGCCCTTCGAGGGGGGGCTTAACGATGAGCAGTTCTTC. Translated: CASSQGKPFEGGLNDEQFF.